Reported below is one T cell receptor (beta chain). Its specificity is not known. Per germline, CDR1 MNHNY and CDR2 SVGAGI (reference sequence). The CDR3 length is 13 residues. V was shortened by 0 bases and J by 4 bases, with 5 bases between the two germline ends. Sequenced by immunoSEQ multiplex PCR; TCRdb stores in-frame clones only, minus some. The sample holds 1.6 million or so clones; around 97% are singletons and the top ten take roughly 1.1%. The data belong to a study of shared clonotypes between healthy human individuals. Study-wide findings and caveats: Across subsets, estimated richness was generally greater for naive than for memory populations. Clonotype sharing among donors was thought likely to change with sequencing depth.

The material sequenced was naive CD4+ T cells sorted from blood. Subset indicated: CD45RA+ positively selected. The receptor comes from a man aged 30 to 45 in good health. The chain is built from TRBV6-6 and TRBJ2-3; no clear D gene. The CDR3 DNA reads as TGTGCCAGCAGTTACTCAAGTGCAGATACGCAGTATTTT. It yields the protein CASSYSSADTQYF.